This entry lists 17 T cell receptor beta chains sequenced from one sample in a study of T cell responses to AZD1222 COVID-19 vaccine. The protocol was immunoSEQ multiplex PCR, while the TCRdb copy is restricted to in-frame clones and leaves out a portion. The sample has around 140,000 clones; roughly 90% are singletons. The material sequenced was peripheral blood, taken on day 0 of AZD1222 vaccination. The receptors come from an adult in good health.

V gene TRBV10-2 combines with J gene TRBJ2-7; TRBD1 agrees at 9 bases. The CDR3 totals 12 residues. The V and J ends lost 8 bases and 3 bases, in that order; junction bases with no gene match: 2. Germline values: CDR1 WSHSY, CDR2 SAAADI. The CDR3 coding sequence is TGCGCCAGCGGACAGGGGTACTACGAGCAGTACTTC. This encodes CASGQGYYEQYF.

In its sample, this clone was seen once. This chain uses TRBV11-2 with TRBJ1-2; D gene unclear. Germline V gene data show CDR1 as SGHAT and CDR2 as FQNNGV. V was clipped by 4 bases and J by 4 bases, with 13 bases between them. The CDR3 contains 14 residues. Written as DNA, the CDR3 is TGTGCCAGCAGCTCCTTCGTTCCCCTCTATGGCTACACCTTC. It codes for CASSSFVPLYGYTF.

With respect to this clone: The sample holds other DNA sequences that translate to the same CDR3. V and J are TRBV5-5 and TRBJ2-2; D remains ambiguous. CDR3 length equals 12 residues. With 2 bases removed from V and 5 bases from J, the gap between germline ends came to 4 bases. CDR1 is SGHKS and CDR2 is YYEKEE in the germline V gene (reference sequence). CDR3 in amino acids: CASSLETGELFF. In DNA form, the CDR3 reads TGTGCCAGCAGCTTAGAGACCGGGGAGCTGTTTTTT. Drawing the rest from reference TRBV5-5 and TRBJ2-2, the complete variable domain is DAGVTQSPTHLIKTRGQQVTLRCSPISGHKSVSWYQQVLGQGPQFIFQYYEKEERGRGNFPDRFSARQFPNYSSELNVNALLLGDSALYLCASSLETGELFFGEGSRLTVL.

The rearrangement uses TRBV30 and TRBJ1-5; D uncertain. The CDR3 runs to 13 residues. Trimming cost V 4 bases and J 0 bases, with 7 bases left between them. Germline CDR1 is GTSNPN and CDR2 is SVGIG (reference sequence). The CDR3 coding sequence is TGTGCCTGGACAGCGGATAGCAATCAGCCCCAGCATTTT. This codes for CAWTADSNQPQHF.

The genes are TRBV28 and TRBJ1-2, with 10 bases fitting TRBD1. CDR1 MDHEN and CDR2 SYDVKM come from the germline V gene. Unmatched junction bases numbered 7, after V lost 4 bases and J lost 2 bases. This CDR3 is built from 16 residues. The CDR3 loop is CASSSQGQGRNYGYTF. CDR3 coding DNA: TGTGCCAGCAGTTCCCAGGGACAGGGGCGAAACTATGGCTACACCTTC.

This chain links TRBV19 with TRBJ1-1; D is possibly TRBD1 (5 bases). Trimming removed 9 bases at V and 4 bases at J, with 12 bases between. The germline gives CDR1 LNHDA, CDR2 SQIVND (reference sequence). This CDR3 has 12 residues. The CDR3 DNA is TGTGCCAGCGCAACTGGGACCACTGAAGCTTTCTTT. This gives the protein CASATGTTEAFF.

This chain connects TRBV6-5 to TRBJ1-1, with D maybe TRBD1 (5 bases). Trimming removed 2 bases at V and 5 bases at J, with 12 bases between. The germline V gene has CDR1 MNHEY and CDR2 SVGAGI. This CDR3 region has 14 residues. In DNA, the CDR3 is TGTGCCAGCAGTTACCTGGGGGGGAGAACTGAAGCTTTCTTT. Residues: CASSYLGGRTEAFF.

CDR3 sequence (DNA): TGTGCCATCAGAGACGTATGGGAGGACGAGCAGTACTTC. Translation: CAIRDVWEDEQYF. The chain combines TRBV10-3 with TRBJ2-7, with TRBD2 as a possible D gene (6 bases). The CDR3 is 13 amino acids. Germline CDR1 is ENHRY and CDR2 is SYGVKD. V gave up 6 bases and J gave up 5 bases, with 14 bases separating them.

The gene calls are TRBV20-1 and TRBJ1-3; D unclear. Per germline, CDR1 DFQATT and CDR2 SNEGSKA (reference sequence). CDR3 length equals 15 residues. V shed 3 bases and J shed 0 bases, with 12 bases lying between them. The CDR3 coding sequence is TGCAGTGCTAGTATGGTCGGGCTCTCTGGAAACACCATATATTTT. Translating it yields CSASMVGLSGNTIYF.

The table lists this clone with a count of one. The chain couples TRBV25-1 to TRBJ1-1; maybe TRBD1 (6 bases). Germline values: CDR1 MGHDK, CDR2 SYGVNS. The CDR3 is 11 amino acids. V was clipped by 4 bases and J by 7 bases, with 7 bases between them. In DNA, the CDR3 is TGTGCCAGCAGTGGAGGGGGTGAAGCTTTCTTT. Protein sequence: CASSGGGEAFF.

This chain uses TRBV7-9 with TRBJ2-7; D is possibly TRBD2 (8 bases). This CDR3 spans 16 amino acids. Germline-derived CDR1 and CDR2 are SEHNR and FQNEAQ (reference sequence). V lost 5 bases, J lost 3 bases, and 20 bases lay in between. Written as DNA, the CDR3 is TGTGCCAGCAGCGCTTGGGACAGTACTAGCGGCTACGAGCAGTACTTC. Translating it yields CASSAWDSTSGYEQYF.

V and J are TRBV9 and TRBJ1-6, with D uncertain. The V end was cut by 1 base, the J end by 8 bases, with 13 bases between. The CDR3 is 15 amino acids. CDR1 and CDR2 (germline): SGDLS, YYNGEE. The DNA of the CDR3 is TGTGCCAGCAGCGTATTTACAACGGCGGATTCACCCCTCCACTTT. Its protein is CASSVFTTADSPLHF.

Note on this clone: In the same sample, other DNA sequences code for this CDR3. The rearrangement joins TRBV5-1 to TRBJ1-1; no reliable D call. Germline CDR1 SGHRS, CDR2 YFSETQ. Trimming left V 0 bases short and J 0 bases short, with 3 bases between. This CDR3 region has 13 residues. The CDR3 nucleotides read TGCGCCAGCAGCTTGGCCTTGAACACTGAAGCTTTCTTT. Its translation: CASSLALNTEAFF.

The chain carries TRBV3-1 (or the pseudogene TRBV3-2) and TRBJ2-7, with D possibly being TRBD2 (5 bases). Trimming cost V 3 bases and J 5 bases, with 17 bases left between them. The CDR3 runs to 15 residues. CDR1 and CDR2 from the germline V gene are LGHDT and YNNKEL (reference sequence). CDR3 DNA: TGTGCCAGCAGCCACTCGGGATTTAGGAGCAACGAGCAGTACTTC. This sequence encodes CASSHSGFRSNEQYF.

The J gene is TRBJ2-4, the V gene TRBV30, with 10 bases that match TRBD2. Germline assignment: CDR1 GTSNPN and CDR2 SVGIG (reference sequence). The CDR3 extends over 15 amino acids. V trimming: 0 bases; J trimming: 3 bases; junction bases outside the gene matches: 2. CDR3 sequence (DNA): TGTGCCTGGAGTGTTCTAGCGGGAGTCAAAAACATTCAGTACTTC. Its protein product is CAWSVLAGVKNIQYF. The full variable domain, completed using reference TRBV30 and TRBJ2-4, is SQTIHQWPATLVQPVGSPLSLECTVEGTSNPNLYWYRQAAGRGLQLLFYSVGIGQISSEVPQNLSASRPQDRQFILSSKKLLLSDSGFYLCAWSVLAGVKNIQYFGAGTRLSVL.

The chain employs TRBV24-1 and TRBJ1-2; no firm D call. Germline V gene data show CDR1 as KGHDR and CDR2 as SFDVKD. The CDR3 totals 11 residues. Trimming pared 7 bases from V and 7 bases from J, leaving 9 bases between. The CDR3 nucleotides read TGTGCCACCAGCGCCCGGGGTGGCTACACCTTC. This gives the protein CATSARGGYTF.

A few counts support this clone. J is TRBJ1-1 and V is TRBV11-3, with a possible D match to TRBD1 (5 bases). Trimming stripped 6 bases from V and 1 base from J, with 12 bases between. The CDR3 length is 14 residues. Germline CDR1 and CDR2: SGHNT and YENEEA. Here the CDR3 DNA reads TGTGCCAGCAGTACCCGGGGGGGGAACACTGAAGCTTTCTTT. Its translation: CASSTRGGNTEAFF.